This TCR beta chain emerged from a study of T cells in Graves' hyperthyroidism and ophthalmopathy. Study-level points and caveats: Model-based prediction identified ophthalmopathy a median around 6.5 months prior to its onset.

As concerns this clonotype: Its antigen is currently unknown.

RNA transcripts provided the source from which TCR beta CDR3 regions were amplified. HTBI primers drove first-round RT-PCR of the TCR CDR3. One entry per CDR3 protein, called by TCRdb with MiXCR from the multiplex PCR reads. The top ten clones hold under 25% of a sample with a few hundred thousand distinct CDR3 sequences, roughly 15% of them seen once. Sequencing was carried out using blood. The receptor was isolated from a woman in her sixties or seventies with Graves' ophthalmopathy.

Written as DNA, the CDR3 is TGTGCCAGCAGTTCCGGGACCACCGGGACTAGCGGGAGGCATAGCACAGATACGCAGTATTTT. This sequence encodes CASSSGTTGTSGRHSTDTQYF. This chain uses TRBV6-9 with TRBJ2-3; 15 nucleotides align to TRBD2. There are 21 residues in the CDR3. The J segment lost 0 bases and the V segment lost 4 bases, leaving 14 bases of the junction unmatched. From germline, CDR1 is MNHGY and CDR2 SVAAGI.